This record concerns one T cell receptor beta chain sequence. As yet, its antigen is unknown. An end of the junction does not agree with germline; a read error may underlie this. CDR1 and CDR2 (germline): SEHNR, FQNEAQ (reference sequence). This CDR3 has 14 residues. The sample belongs to a study of CD8 T cells in ankylosing spondylitis. TCRdb itself ran the 5' RACE reads through MiXCR, one entry per CDR3 protein. The sample has 200,000 to 250,000 distinct CDR3 sequences, under 12% seen once. Findings of the study overall: As reported, disease-linked clones showed significant enrichment in matched ankylosing spondylitis synovial fluid. Reports of some motif variants in reactive arthritis synovial fluid and blood predate this one.

The chain is built from TRBV7-9 and TRBJ1-4, with D unresolved. The clonotype originates from a male donor with ankylosing spondylitis or in good health (not recorded which). The sample was blood, either unsorted or a sorted T cell fraction (not recorded which). The CDR3 coding sequence is TGTGCCAGCCGCTTACTGGGTAACACTGAAAAACTGTTTTTT. Translated: CASRLLGNTEKLFF.